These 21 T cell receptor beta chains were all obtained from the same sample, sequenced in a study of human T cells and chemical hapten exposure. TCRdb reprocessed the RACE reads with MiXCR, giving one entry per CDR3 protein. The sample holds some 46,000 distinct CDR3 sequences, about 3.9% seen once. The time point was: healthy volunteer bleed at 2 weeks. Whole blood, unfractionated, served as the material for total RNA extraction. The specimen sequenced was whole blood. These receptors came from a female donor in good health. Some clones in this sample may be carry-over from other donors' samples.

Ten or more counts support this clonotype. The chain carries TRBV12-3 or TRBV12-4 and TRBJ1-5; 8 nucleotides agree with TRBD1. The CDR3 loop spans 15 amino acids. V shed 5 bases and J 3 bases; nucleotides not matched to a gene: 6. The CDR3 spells CASSRTGRVNQPQHF. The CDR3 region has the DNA TGTGCCAGCAGTCGGACAGGGAGAGTCAATCAGCCCCAGCATTTT.

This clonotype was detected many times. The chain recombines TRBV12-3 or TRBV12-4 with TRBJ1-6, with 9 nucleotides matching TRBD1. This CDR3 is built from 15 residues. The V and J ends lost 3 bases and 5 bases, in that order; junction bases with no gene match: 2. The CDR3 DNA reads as TGTGCCAGCAGTTTCCGACAGGGGGATAATTCACCCCTCCACTTT. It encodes CASSFRQGDNSPLHF.

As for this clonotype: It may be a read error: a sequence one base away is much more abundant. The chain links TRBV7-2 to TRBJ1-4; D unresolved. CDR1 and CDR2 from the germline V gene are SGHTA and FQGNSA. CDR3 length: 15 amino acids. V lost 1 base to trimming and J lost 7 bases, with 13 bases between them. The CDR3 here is CASSLGLGWGEKLFF. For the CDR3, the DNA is TGTGCCAGCAGCTTAGGTTTGGGTTGGGGTGAAAAACTGTTTTTT.

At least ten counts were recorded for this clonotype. CDR3 coding DNA: TGTGCCGGGCAAACAGGGGGCACTGAAGCTTTCTTT. Translating gives CAGQTGGTEAFF. V and J are TRBV3-1 and TRBJ1-1; 8 nucleotides agree with TRBD1. CDR1 LGHDT and CDR2 YNNKEL come from the germline V gene (reference sequence). There are 12 residues in the CDR3. The ends lost 11 bases at V and 4 bases at J; junction bases unmatched: 6.

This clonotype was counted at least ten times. The CDR3 reads CSARRQGREQFF. CDR3 sequence (DNA): TGCAGTGCTAGAAGACAGGGACGGGAGCAGTTCTTC. The genes are TRBV20-1 and TRBJ2-1, with TRBD1 matching 7 bases. This CDR3 comprises 12 residues. J lost 10 bases, V lost 2 bases, and 5 bases had no gene match. The germline gives CDR1 DFQATT, CDR2 SNEGSKA (reference sequence).

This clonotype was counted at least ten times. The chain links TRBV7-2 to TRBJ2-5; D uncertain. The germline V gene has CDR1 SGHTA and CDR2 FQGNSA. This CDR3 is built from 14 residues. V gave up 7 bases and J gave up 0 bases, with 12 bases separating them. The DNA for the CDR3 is TGTGCCAGCAACTTTTATATGTACCAAGAGACCCAGTACTTC. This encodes CASNFYMYQETQYF.

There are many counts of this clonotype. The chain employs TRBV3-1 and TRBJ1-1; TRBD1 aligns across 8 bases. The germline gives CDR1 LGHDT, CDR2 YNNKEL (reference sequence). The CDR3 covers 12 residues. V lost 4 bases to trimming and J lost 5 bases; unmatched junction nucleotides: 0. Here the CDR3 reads CASSRQGTEAFF. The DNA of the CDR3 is TGTGCCAGCAGCCGACAGGGGACTGAAGCTTTCTTT. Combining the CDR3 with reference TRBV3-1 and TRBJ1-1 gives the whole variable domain DTAVSQTPKYLVTQMGNDKSIKCEQNLGHDTMYWYKQDSKKFLKIMFSYNNKELIINETVPNRFSPKSPDKAHLNLHINSLELGDSAVYFCASSRQGTEAFFGQGTRLTVV.

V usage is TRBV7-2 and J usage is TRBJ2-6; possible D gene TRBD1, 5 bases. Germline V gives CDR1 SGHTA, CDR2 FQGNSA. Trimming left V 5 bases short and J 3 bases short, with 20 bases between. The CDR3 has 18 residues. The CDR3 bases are TGTGCCAGCAGCGTGGTGGCCGTGGGGCTAGTTGGGGCCAACGTCCTGACTTTC. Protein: CASSVVAVGLVGANVLTF.

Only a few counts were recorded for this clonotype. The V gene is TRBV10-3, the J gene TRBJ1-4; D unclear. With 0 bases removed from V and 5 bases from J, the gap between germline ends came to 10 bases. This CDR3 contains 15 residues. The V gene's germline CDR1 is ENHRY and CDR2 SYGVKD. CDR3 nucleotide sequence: TGTGCCATCAGTGAGTCCCTGGGCTCGAATGAAAAACTGTTTTTT. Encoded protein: CAISESLGSNEKLFF.

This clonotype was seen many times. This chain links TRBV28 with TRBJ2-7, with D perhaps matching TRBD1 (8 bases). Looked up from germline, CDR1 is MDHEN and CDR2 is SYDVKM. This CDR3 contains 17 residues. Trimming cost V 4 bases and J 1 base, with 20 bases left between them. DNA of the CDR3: TGTGCCAGCAGTTCATGGGGGGGGGACAGGAAGTCCTACGAGCAGTACTTC. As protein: CASSSWGGDRKSYEQYF. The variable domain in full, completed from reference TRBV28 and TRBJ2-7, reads DVKVTQSSRYLVKRTGEKVFLECVQDMDHENMFWYRQDPGLGLRLIYFSYDVKMKEKGDIPEGYSVSREKKERFSLILESASTNQTSMYLCASSSWGGDRKSYEQYFGPGTRLTVT.

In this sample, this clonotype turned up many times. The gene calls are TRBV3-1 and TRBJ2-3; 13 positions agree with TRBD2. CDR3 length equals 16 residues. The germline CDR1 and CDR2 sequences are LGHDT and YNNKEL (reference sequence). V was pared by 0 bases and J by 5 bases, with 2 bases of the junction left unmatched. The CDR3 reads CASSQDWTSGGDTQYF. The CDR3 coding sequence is TGTGCCAGCAGCCAAGATTGGACTAGCGGGGGAGATACGCAGTATTTT.

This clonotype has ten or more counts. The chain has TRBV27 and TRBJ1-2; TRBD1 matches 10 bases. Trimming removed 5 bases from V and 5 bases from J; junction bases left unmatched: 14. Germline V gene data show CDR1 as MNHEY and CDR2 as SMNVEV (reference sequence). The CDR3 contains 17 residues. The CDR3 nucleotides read TGTGCCAGCAGTCGGGACAGGGGTTATGGGGGCGCATATGGCTACACCTTC. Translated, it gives CASSRDRGYGGAYGYTF.

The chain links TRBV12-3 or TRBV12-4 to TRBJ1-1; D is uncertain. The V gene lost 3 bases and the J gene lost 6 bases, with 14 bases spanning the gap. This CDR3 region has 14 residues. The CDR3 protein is CASSFLGMKSEAFF. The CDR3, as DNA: TGTGCCAGCAGTTTTCTGGGGATGAAGTCTGAAGCTTTCTTT.

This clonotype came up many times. The CDR3 DNA sequence: TGTGCCAGCAGCTTAGCGGCAGGCTCCACTGAAGCTTTCTTT. It yields the protein CASSLAAGSTEAFF. The chain uses TRBV7-2 and TRBJ1-1; D remains unclear. With 0 bases removed from V and 4 bases from J, the gap between germline ends came to 9 bases. This CDR3 comprises 14 residues. CDR1 and CDR2 (germline): SGHTA, FQGNSA.

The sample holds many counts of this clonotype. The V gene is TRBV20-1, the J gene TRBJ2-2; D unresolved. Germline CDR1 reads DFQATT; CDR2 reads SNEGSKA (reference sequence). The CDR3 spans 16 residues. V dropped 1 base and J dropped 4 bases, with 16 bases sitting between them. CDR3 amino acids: CSARGNRRRGTGELFF. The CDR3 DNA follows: TGCAGTGCTAGAGGGAACCGGCGGCGAGGCACCGGGGAGCTGTTTTTT.

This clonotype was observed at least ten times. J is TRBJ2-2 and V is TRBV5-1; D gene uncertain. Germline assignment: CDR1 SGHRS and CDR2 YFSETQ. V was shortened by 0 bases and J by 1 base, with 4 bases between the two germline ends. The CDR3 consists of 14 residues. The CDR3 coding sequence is TGCGCCAGCAGCTTGGGAGGGAACACCGGGGAGCTGTTTTTT. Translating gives CASSLGGNTGELFF.

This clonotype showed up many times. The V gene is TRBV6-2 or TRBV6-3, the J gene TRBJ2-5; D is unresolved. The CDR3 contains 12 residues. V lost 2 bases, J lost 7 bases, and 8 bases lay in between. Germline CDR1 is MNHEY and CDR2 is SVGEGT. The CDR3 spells CASSYVVGTQYF. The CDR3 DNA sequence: TGTGCCAGCAGTTACGTGGTGGGGACCCAGTACTTC.

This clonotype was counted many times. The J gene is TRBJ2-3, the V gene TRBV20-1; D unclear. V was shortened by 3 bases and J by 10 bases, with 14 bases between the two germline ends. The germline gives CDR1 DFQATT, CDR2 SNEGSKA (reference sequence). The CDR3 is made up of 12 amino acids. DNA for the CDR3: TGCAGTGCTAGCGTCGGTGATGGTGCGCAGTATTTT. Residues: CSASVGDGAQYF.

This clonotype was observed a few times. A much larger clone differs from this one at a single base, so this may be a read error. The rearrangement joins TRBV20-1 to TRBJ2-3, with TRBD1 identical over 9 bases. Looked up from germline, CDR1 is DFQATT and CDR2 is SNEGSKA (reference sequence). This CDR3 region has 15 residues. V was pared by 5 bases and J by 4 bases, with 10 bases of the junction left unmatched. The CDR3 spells CSAGSGQGCPDTQYF. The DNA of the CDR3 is TGCAGTGCTGGATCGGGACAGGGATGTCCAGATACGCAGTATTTT.

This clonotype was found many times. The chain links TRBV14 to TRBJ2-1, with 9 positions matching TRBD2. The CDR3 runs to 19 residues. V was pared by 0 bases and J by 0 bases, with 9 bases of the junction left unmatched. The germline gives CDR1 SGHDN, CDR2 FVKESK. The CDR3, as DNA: TGTGCCAGCAGCCAAGATCTGGGCGGGGGGGCTTTCTCCTACAATGAGCAGTTCTTC. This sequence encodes CASSQDLGGGAFSYNEQFF.

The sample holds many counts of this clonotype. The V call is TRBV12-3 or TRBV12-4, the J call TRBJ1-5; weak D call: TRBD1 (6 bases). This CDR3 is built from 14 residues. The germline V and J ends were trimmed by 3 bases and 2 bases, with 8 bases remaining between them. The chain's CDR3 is CASSFRQGNQPQHF. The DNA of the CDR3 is TGTGCCAGCAGTTTCCGACAGGGCAATCAGCCCCAGCATTTT.